The source of this T cell receptor beta chain is a study of blood T cell repertoires in COVID-19. Study summary: Acute-phase and convalescent COVID-19 samples originated in the United States, Italy and Spain. In each case, the material was cDNA or gDNA derived from T cells, B-cell-depleted T cells, or PBMCs.

The authors' processing: Quantification of nucleated cells was approximated via reference gene primer amplification. The table came from immunoSEQ multiplex PCR; TCRdb's copy has only in-frame clones and leaves some out. Clone size and V and J calls were adopted from that table, with D and trimming inferred from the DNA. The data show 9,500 to 10,000 clones, approximately 78% seen once. Germline loops: CDR1 SNHLY, CDR2 FYNNEI. This CDR3 has 14 amino acids. Trimming took off 4 bases at V and 0 bases at J, with 8 bases between the two ends. J is TRBJ2-3 and V is TRBV2; possible D gene TRBD1, 5 bases. The sample comprised peripheral blood. The TCR was taken from a man aged 55 to 69 with active COVID-19. This chain's CDR3 is CASSGGPSTDTQYF. DNA of the CDR3: TGTGCCAGCAGTGGGGGCCCTAGCACAGATACGCAGTATTTT.